Presented here are 4 T cell receptor beta chains from one specimen sequenced in a study of shared clonotypes between healthy human individuals. TCRdb's table, derived via immunoSEQ multiplex PCR, lists solely in-frame clones and lacks some. The profile shows about 79,000 clones, about 64% of them singletons. Sequenced material: memory CD8+ T cells sorted from blood. The subset was: CD45RO+ cells pooled with CCR7-negative TemRA cells. These receptors were collected from a man younger than 40 in good health.

The rearrangement uses TRBV5-4 and TRBJ2-7, with 12 bases that match TRBD2. Germline V lookup: CDR1 SGHNT, CDR2 YYREEE (reference sequence). After removal of 4 bases from V and 6 bases from J, the junction contained 8 bases not matched to a gene. The CDR3 consists of 15 residues. CDR3 bases: TGTGCCAGCAGCCCGCGGACTAGCGGGGACGTCGAGCAGTACTTC. This gives the protein CASSPRTSGDVEQYF. The whole variable domain, remainder taken from reference TRBV5-4 and TRBJ2-7, is ETGVTQSPTHLIKTRGQQVTLRCSSQSGHNTVSWYQQALGQGPQFIFQYYREEENGRGNFPPRFSGLQFPNYSSELNVNALELDDSALYLCASSPRTSGDVEQYFGPGTRLTVT.

The chain links TRBV19 to TRBJ1-5, with D maybe TRBD1 (5 bases). The V end lost 3 bases, the J end lost 4 bases, and 10 bases lay between the germline ends. The CDR3 runs to 14 residues. Germline V gene sequence: CDR1 LNHDA, CDR2 SQIVND (reference sequence). The DNA for the CDR3 is TGTGCCAGTAGTATTTGGTGGGGGAATCAGCCCCAGCATTTT. Translated: CASSIWWGNQPQHF. The full variable domain, with the rest looked up from reference TRBV19 and TRBJ1-5, is DGGITQSPKYLFRKEGQNVTLSCEQNLNHDAMYWYRQDPGQGLRLIYYSQIVNDFQKGDIAEGYSVSREKKESFPLTVTSAQKNPTAFYLCASSIWWGNQPQHFGDGTRLSIL.

J is TRBJ1-5 and V is TRBV1; TRBD1 is taken as the D call from the table, unchecked against the DNA. TRBV1 is marked as a pseudogene. This CDR3 is built from 18 residues. The CDR3 DNA reads TGCACCAGCAGCCAAGGCCCGGGACAGGGCCCGCCCAATCAGCCCCAGCATTTT. It translates to CTSSQGPGQGPPNQPQHF.

The rearrangement links TRBV27 to TRBJ2-1; TRBD1 is a possible D gene (5 bases). Germline CDR1 reads MNHEY; CDR2 reads SMNVEV (reference sequence). The CDR3 spans 11 residues. Trimming removed 2 bases at V and 13 bases at J, with 9 bases between. For the CDR3, the DNA is TGTGCCAGCAGTTTAACAGGCCAACAGTTCTTC. Residues: CASSLTGQQFF.